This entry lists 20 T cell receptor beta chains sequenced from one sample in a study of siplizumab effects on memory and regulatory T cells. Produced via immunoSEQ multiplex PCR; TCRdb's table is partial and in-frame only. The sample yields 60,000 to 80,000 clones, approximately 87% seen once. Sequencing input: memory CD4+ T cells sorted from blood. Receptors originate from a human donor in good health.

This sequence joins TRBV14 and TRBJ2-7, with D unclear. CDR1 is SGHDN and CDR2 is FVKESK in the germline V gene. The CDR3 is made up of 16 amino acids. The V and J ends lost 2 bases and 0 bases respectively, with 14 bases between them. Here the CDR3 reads CASSQMFPLGSYEQYF. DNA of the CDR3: TGTGCCAGCAGCCAAATGTTTCCCCTCGGCTCCTACGAGCAGTACTTC.

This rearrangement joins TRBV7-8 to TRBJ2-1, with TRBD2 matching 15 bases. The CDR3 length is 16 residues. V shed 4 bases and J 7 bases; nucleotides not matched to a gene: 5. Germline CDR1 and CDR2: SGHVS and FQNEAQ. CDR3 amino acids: CASSSRTSGRENEQFF. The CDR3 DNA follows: TGTGCCAGCAGCTCGAGGACTAGCGGGAGGGAGAATGAGCAGTTCTTC.

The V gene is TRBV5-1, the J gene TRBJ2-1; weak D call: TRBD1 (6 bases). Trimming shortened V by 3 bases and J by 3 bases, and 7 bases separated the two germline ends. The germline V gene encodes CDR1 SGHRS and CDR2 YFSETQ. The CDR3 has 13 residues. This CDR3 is CASSWGHYNEQFF. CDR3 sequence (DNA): TGCGCCAGCAGCTGGGGACACTACAATGAGCAGTTCTTC.

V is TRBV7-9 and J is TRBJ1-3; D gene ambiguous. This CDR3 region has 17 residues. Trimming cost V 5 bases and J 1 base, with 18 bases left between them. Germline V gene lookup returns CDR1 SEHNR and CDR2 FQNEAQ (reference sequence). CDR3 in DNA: TGTGCCAGCAGCCTCGATCTATTGGCCGGGTCTGGAAACACCATATATTTT. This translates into CASSLDLLAGSGNTIYF.

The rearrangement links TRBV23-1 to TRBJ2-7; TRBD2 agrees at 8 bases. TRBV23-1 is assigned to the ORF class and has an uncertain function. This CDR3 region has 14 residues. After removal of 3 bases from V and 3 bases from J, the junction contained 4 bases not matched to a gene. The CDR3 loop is CASSQGLDIYEQYF. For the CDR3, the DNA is TGCGCCAGCAGTCAGGGACTAGATATCTACGAGCAGTACTTC.

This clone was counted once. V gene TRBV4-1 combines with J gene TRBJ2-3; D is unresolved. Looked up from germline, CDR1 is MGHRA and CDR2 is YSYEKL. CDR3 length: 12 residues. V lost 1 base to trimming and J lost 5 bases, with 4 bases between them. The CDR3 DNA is TGCGCCAGCAGCCAAGTCCTAGATACGCAGTATTTT. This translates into CASSQVLDTQYF.

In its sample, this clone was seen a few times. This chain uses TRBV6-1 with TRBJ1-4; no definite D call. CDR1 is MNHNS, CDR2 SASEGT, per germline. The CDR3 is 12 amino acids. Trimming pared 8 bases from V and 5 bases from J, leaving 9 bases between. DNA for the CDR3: TGTGCCAGCCAACGGAAGAATGAAAAACTGTTTTTT. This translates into CASQRKNEKLFF.

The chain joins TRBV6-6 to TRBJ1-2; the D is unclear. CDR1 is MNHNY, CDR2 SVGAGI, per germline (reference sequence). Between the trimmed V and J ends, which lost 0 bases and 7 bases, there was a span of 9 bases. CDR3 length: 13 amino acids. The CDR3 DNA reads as TGTGCCAGCAGTTACTCGGATATGCGTGGCTACACCTTC. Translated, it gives CASSYSDMRGYTF.

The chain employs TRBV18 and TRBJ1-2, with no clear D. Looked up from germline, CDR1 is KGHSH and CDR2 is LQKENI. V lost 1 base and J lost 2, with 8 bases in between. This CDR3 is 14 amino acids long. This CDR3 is CASSPQGDNYGYTF. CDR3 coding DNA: TGTGCCAGCTCACCACAGGGAGACAACTATGGCTACACCTTC.

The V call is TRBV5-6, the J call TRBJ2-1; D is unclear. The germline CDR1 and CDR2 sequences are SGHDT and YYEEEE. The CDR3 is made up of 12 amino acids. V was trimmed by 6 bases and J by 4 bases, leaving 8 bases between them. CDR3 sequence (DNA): TGTGCCAGCATCGGCGGTTACAATGAGCAGTTCTTC. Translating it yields CASIGGYNEQFF.

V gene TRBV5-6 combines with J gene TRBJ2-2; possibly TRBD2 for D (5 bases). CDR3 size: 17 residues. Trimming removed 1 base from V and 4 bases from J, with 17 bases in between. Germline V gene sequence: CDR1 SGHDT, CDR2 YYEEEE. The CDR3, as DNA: TGTGCCAGCAGCTTGCTTTCTAGGCAGCGGACCACCGGGGAGCTGTTTTTT. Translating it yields CASSLLSRQRTTGELFF.

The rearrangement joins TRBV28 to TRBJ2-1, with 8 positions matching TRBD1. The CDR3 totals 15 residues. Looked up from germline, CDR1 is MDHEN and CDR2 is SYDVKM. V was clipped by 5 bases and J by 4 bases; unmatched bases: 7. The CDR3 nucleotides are TGTGCCAGCAGTGAGGGGACAGGCTCATACAATGAGCAGTTCTTC. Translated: CASSEGTGSYNEQFF.

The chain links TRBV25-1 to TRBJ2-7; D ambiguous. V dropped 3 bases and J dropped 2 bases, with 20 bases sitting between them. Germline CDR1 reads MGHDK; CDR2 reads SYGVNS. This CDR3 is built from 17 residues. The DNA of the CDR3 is TGTGCCAGCAGTGACGTAGCACAACCACTTTCCACCTACGAGCAGTACTTC. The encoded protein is CASSDVAQPLSTYEQYF.

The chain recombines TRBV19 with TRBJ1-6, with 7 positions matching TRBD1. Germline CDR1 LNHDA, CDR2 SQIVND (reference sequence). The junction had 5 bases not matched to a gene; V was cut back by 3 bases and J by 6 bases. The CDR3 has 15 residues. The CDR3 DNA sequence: TGTGCCAGTAGTATTAGACAGGGAGGTAATTCACCCCTCCACTTT. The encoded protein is CASSIRQGGNSPLHF.

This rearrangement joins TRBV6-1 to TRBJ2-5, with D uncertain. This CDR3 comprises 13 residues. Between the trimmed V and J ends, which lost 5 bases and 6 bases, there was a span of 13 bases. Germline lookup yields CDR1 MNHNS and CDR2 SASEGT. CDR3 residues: CASSTDLRQTQYF. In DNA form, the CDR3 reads TGTGCCAGCAGTACGGACCTGCGACAGACCCAGTACTTC.

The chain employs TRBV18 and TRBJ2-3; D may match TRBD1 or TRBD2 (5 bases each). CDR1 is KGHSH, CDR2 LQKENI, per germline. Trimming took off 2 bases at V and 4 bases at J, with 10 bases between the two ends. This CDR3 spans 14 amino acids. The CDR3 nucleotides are TGTGCCAGCTCACCAGGGGGAAGCGCAGATACGCAGTATTTT. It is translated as CASSPGGSADTQYF.

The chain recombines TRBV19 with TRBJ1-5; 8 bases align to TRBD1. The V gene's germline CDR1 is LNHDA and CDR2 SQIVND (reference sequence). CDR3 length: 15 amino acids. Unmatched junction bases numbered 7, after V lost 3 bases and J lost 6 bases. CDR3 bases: TGTGCCAGTAGTATTGGACAGGGACGCGGTCAGCCCCAGCATTTT. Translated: CASSIGQGRGQPQHF.

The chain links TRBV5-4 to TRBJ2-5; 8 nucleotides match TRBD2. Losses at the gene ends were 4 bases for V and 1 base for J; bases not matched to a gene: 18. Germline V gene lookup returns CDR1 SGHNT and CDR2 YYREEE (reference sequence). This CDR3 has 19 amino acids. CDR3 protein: CASSQRTASGSHFQETQYF. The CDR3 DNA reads TGTGCCAGCAGCCAAAGAACGGCTAGCGGGTCTCATTTCCAAGAGACCCAGTACTTC.

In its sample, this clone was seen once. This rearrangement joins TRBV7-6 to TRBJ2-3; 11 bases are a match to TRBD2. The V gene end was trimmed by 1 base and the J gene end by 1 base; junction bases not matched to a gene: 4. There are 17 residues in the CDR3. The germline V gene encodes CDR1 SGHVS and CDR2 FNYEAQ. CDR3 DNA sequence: TGTGCCAGCAGCTTAGGTCTAGCGGGAGGAGGCACAGATACGCAGTATTTT. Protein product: CASSLGLAGGGTDTQYF.

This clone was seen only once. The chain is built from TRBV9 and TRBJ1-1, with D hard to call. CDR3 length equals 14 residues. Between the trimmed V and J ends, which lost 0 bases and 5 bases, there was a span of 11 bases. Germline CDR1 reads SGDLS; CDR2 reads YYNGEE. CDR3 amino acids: CASSVAPGITEAFF. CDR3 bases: TGTGCCAGCAGCGTAGCTCCCGGGATTACTGAAGCTTTCTTT. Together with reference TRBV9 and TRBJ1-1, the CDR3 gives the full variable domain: DSGVTQTPKHLITATGQRVTLRCSPRSGDLSVYWYQQSLDQGLQFLIQYYNGEERAKGNILERFSAQQFPDLHSELNLSSLELGDSALYFCASSVAPGITEAFFGQGTRLTVV.